This entry concerns a single T cell receptor (beta chain). One junction end disagrees with the germline gene, perhaps due to a read error. This entry belongs to a study of CD8 T cells in Susac syndrome. The RNA, about 0.5 to 1 ug, was put through reverse transcription using random hexamers. TCRdb passed the immunoSEQ multiplex PCR reads through MiXCR, listing each CDR3 protein once. The data hold roughly 400,000 distinct CDR3 sequences, with 85% observed a single time. The CDR3 length is 15 residues. Germline CDR1 MNHEY, CDR2 SVGAGI. The clonotype was recovered from a human donor with multiple sclerosis. The gene calls are TRBV6-5 and TRBJ2-5; a weak D match, TRBD1 (6 bases). The sequencing sample was made of CD8+ T cells from PBMCs. The CDR3 sequence: CASSNSRGFRETQYF. The DNA for the CDR3 is TGTGCCAGCAGTAACTCAAGGGGGTTCCGGGAGACCCAGTACTTC.